Below are 2 T cell receptor beta chains sequenced from a single sample in a study of T cells in women clearing cervical HPV infection. Assay: immunoSEQ multiplex PCR; the TCRdb copy retains only in-frame clones and omits some. Its clone listing holds over 25,000 clones. Sequencing was performed on blood buffy coat. The receptors originated from a woman aged 18 to 75 with a cervical HPV16 infection that either progressed to CIN3+ or cleared (not recorded which).

As concerns this clone: Read coverage stops 3 residues before the CDR3 terminus; the germline J gene supplies the remainder. The V and J genes are TRBV18 and TRBJ2-3; the match to TRBD2 covers 7 bases. This CDR3 has 14 residues. CDR1 KGHSH and CDR2 LQKENI come from the germline V gene. The CDR3 is CASSPQAGDQPQYF. The CDR3 DNA, read in part, is TGTGCCAGCTCACCACAGGCGGGAGATCAGCCG. Looking up the rest from reference TRBV18 and TRBJ2-3 gives the full variable domain: NAGVMQNPRHLVRRRGQEARLRCSPMKGHSHVYWYRQLPEEGLKFMVYLQKENIIDESGMPKERFSAEFPKEGPSILRIQQVVRGDSAAYFCASSPQAGDQPQYFGPGTRLTVL.

Note on this clone: From the germline J gene comes the end of the CDR3, since the read stops 3 residues before it. The V and J genes are TRBV2 and TRBJ2-2; D might be TRBD2 (6 bases). Germline V lookup: CDR1 SNHLY, CDR2 FYNNEI. This CDR3 is 15 amino acids long. Incomplete CDR3 DNA: TGTGCCAGCAGTGAGAGGGACTCTGGGGCCAACGTG. It codes for CASSERDSGANV. In full, the CDR3 is CASSERDSGANVLFF.